A selection of T cell receptor beta chains follows, all from one sample in a study of T cell changes during pregnancy in multiple sclerosis. Data came from immunoSEQ multiplex PCR; TCRdb stores just in-frame clones and leaves some out. This table holds about 31,000 clones, 87% found once. This specimen consisted of CD8+ T cells from peripheral blood mononuclear cells, obtained before pregnancy. These receptors all stem from a female donor with multiple sclerosis, enrolled in a pregnancy study. Each CDR3 is given with its conserved first and last residue. D genes are given only for firm matches. The size field is filled for only some rows; it gives once, few, many or a size class.

J gene	clone size	V gene	D gene	CDR3 DNA	CDR3 protein
TRBJ2-1	.	TRBV27	TRBD2	TGTGCCAGCAGTTGGACTAGCGGTTCCTACAATGAGCAGTTCTTC	CASSWTSGSYNEQFF
TRBJ1-3	.	TRBV6-5	TRBD1	TGTGCCAGCAGGACGGACAGGAGAAAGAACACCATATATTTT	CASRTDRRKNTIYF
TRBJ2-7	.	TRBV27	.	TGTGCCAGCAGTTTAGGAGCAGGGTCCCACGAGCAGTACTTC	CASSLGAGSHEQYF
TRBJ1-2	medium-sized	TRBV4-1	.	TGCGCCAGCAGCCACGAACCCGGGACATCTATCAACTATGGCTACACCTTC	CASSHEPGTSINYGYTF
TRBJ2-3	.	TRBV2	TRBD2	TGTGCCAGCAGTGGAGGAGGACTAGCGGGTATCACAGATACGCAGTATTTT	CASSGGGLAGITDTQYF
TRBJ1-1	.	TRBV6-1	TRBD1	TGTGCCAGCATGTGGGACAGGCCGAACACTGAAGCTTTCTTT	CASMWDRPNTEAFF
TRBJ2-5	.	TRBV7-9	TRBD1	TGTGCCAGCAGCGCAGGGGGCCTTTCAGAGACCCAGTACTTC	CASSAGGLSETQYF
TRBJ2-5	.	TRBV28	TRBD2	TGTGCCAGCAGTTTAGCGCGGGAGGTTCGAGAGACCCAGTACTTC	CASSLAREVRETQYF
TRBJ1-2	.	TRBV28	.	TGTGCCAGCACCGCACCAGGCGCCGAACTTGACTACACCTTC	CASTAPGAELDYTF
TRBJ2-7	.	TRBV5-6	.	TGTGCCAGCGTTGGGGACAACTACGAGCAGTACTTC	CASVGDNYEQYF
TRBJ1-4	once	TRBV11-2	.	TGTGCCAGCAGCTTAGTATCGGGGATTGGCGAAAAACTGTTTTTT	CASSLVSGIGEKLFF
TRBJ2-1	once	TRBV6-4	TRBD2	TGTGCCAGCAGTGCGGGGGGTGGAGGCAATGAGCAGTTCTTC	CASSAGGGGNEQFF
TRBJ2-4	.	TRBV6-1	.	TGTGCCAGCGTTAGTCTAGCGTTCGACAAAAACATTCAGTACTTC	CASVSLAFDKNIQYF
TRBJ1-5	.	TRBV27	TRBD1	TGTGCCAGCAGTGCCTCCACAGGGGAGAAAAATCAGCCCCAGCATTTT	CASSASTGEKNQPQHF
TRBJ2-5	.	TRBV2	TRBD1	TGTGCCAGCAGGCCCCGATTCCAGGGGGTAGTGGAGACCCAGTACTTC	CASRPRFQGVVETQYF
TRBJ1-2	.	TRBV7-9	TRBD1	TGTGCCAGCAGCCCTCCCATGGACAGGTCGGGAGGCTACACCTTC	CASSPPMDRSGGYTF
TRBJ2-7	.	TRBV7-3	.	TGTGCCAGCAGCCAATTTGGGGGGACGGATGCCTACGAGCAGTACTTC	CASSQFGGTDAYEQYF
TRBJ2-3	.	TRBV6-4	TRBD2	TGTGCCAGCAGTGACTCGGCGGGAGGCCCAGATACGCAGTATTTT	CASSDSAGGPDTQYF
TRBJ2-7	.	TRBV6-1	TRBD1	TGTGCCAGCAGGACGGCCGACAGGGTAGTATACGAGCAGTACTTC	CASRTADRVVYEQYF
TRBJ2-3	.	TRBV19	TRBD1	TGTGCCAGTAGTACACTTGTTCCGACAGGGGTGGGAGATACGCAGTATTTT	CASSTLVPTGVGDTQYF
TRBJ2-1	.	TRBV7-2	TRBD2	TGTGCCAGCAGCTTAGTTGGCGGGGGGGCGGTCGATGAGCAGTTCTTC	CASSLVGGGAVDEQFF
TRBJ2-1	.	TRBV2	TRBD2	TGTGCCAGCAGTCTGACTAGCGGGAGACCCAATGAGCAGTTCTTC	CASSLTSGRPNEQFF